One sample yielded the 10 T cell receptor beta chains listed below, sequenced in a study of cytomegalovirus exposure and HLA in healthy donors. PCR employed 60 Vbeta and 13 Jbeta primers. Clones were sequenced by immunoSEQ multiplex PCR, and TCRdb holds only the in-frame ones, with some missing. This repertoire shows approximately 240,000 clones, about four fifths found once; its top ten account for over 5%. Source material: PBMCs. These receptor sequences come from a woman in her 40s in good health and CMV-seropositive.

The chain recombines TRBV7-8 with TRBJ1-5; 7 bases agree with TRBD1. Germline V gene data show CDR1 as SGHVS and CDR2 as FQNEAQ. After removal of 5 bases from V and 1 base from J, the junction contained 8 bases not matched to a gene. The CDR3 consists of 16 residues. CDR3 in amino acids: CASSRLLQGSNQPQHF. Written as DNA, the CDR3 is TGTGCCAGCAGCCGATTACTACAGGGGAGCAATCAGCCCCAGCATTTT.

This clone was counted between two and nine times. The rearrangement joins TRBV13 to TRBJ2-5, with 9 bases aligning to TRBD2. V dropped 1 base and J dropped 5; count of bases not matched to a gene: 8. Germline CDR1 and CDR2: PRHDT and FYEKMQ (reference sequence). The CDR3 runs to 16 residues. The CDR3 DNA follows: TGTGCCAGCAGCTTAGAAGGTAGCGGGAGTTCGGAGACCCAGTACTTC. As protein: CASSLEGSGSSETQYF.

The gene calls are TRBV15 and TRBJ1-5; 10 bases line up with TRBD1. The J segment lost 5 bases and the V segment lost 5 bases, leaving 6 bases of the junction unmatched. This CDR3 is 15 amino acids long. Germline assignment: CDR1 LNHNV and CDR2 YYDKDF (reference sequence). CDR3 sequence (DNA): TGTGCCACCAGCCGTCGGGACAGGGGATATCAGCCCCAGCATTTT. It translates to CATSRRDRGYQPQHF.

The CDR3 sequence is CASSLTSGGNEQYF. The CDR3 DNA reads TGTGCCAGCAGCCTAACTAGCGGGGGTAACGAGCAGTACTTC. The chain employs TRBV6-6 and TRBJ2-5; 11 nucleotides line up with TRBD2. The J call is doubtful: the DNA matches TRBJ2-7 better. This CDR3 has 14 residues. CDR1 is MNHNY, CDR2 SVGAGI, per germline (reference sequence).

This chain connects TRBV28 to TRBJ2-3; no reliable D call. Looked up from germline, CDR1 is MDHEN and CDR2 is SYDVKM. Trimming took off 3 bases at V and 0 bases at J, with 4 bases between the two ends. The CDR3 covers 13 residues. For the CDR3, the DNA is TGTGCCAGCAGTTTTCTTAGCACAGATACGCAGTATTTT. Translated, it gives CASSFLSTDTQYF.

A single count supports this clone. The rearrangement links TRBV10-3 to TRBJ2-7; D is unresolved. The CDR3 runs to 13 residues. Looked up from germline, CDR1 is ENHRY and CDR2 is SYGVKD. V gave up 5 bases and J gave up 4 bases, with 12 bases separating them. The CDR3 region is CAISPRQAYEQYF. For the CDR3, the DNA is TGTGCCATCAGTCCACGTCAGGCTTACGAGCAGTACTTC.

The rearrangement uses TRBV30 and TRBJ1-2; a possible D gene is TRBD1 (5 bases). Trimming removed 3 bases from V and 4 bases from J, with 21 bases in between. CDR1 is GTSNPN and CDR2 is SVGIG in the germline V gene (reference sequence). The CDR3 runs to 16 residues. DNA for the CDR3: TGTGCCTGGAGGGTCGTGCGGGGGATTTCCTTCTATGGCTACACCTTC. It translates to CAWRVVRGISFYGYTF.

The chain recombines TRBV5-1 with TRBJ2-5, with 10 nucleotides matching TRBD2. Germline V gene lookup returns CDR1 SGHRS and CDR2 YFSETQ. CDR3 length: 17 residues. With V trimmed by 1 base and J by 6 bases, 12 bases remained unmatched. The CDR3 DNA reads TGCGCCAGCAGCTTGACCTTTCAGCGGGGGGGCGTTAAGACCCAGTACTTC. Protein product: CASSLTFQRGGVKTQYF.

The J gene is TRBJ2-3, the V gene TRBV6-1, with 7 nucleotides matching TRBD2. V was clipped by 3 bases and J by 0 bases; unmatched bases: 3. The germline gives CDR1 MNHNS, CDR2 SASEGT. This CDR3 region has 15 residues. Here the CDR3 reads CASSEGGTSTDTQYF. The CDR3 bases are TGTGCCAGCAGTGAGGGGGGGACTAGCACAGATACGCAGTATTTT.

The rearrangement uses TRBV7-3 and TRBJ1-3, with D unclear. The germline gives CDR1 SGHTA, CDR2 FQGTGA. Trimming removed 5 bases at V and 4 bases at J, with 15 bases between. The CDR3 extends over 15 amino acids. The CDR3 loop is CASSGRRAGGNTIYF. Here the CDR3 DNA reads TGTGCCAGCAGCGGCCGGAGGGCTGGAGGAAACACCATATATTTT.